The next 17 T cell receptor beta chains were all read from a single sample in a study of blood T cell repertoires in COVID-19. The repertoire was sequenced with immunoSEQ multiplex PCR; TCRdb's copy has only in-frame clones and lacks some. The repertoire consists of 150,000 to 200,000 clones, with about nine tenths occurring once and the leading ten covering roughly 3%. Material: peripheral blood. The origin of the receptors is a man aged 70-80 years with acute or convalescent COVID-19.

This rearrangement joins TRBV5-1 to TRBJ2-7; TRBD1 matches at 7 bases. The CDR3 extends over 15 amino acids. Trimming at V came to 3 bases and at J to 0 bases, leaving 6 bases not matched to a gene. Germline CDR1 and CDR2: SGHRS and YFSETQ. The CDR3 region has the DNA TGCGCCAGCAGCTGGCGGACAGGCAGCTCCTACGAGCAGTACTTC. This encodes CASSWRTGSSYEQYF.

The V gene is TRBV9, the J gene TRBJ1-1, with 8 bases identical to TRBD1. CDR1 and CDR2 from the germline V gene are SGDLS and YYNGEE. J lost 6 bases, V lost 4 bases, and 8 bases had no gene match. The CDR3 has 14 residues. The CDR3 region is CASSSLDREAEAFF. The DNA of the CDR3 is TGTGCCAGCAGCTCTTTGGACAGGGAGGCTGAAGCTTTCTTT.

This clone was found a few times. The gene calls are TRBV18 and TRBJ1-5; possibly TRBD1 for D (6 bases). V was clipped by 5 bases and J by 6 bases, with 14 bases between them. The V gene's germline CDR1 is KGHSH and CDR2 LQKENI. CDR3 length: 14 residues. The CDR3 bases are TGTGCCAGCTCATATGTTGGGGGCAGTCAGCCCCAGCATTTT. Protein product: CASSYVGGSQPQHF.

This clone has a single count. This sequence joins TRBV19 and TRBJ2-6; TRBD1 matches at 8 bases. This CDR3 spans 16 amino acids. Germline lookup yields CDR1 LNHDA and CDR2 SQIVND (reference sequence). After removal of 8 bases from V and 1 base from J, the junction contained 7 bases not matched to a gene. Here the CDR3 reads CASLEQGVSGANVLTF. As DNA, the CDR3 is TGTGCCAGTCTTGAACAGGGGGTGTCTGGGGCCAACGTCCTGACTTTC.

The chain joins TRBV30 to TRBJ1-2; the D gene is possibly TRBD1 (5 bases). CDR3 length: 12 residues. Germline lookup yields CDR1 GTSNPN and CDR2 SVGIG (reference sequence). Deletions cut 5 bases from V and 8 bases from J, with 15 bases between. CDR3 nucleotides: TGTGCCTGGGGCCAGGGCCTGGGGGGCTACACCTTC. This encodes CAWGQGLGGYTF.

The chain links TRBV5-1 to TRBJ2-1; D is undetermined. The germline V and J ends were trimmed by 7 bases and 6 bases, with 17 bases remaining between them. The CDR3 extends over 14 amino acids. The germline V gene has CDR1 SGHRS and CDR2 YFSETQ. The DNA for the CDR3 is TGCGCCAGCTCAAAGGTTCTCACGGGCAATGAGCAGTTCTTC. Its protein is CASSKVLTGNEQFF.

The chain links TRBV15 to TRBJ1-6; D remains ambiguous. The CDR3 runs to 13 residues. From germline, CDR1 is LNHNV and CDR2 YYDKDF (reference sequence). Deletions cut 4 bases from V and 6 bases from J, with 7 bases between. In DNA form, the CDR3 reads TGTGCCACCAGCATCACTAGTAATTCACCCCTCCACTTT. Translated: CATSITSNSPLHF.

The rearrangement uses TRBV5-4 and TRBJ1-6, with 7 bases aligning to TRBD1. The CDR3 totals 14 residues. Germline trimming cut 3 bases from V and 7 bases from J; bases unmatched to any gene: 4. CDR1 is SGHNT and CDR2 is YYREEE in the germline V gene (reference sequence). Here the CDR3 DNA reads TGTGCCAGCAGCTCCGAACAGGGGAATTCACCCCTCCACTTT. Translated: CASSSEQGNSPLHF.

V usage is TRBV24-1 and J usage is TRBJ2-5, with TRBD2 identical over 10 bases. The CDR3 spans 14 residues. The germline V gene has CDR1 KGHDR and CDR2 SFDVKD. The junction had 6 bases not matched to a gene; V was cut back by 5 bases and J by 7 bases. CDR3 bases: TGTGCCACCAGTGGTTCTAGCGGGGGAGGGACCCAGTACTTC. It yields the protein CATSGSSGGGTQYF.

This clone was observed at least ten times. V and J are TRBV30 and TRBJ1-2; TRBD1 matches at 7 bases. Germline CDR1 is GTSNPN and CDR2 is SVGIG (reference sequence). The CDR3 contains 13 residues. The V gene end was trimmed by 5 bases and the J gene end by 8 bases; junction bases not matched to a gene: 11. The CDR3 region is CAWGSQGVKGYTF. CDR3 DNA sequence: TGTGCCTGGGGTTCTCAGGGGGTTAAAGGCTACACCTTC.

CDR3 bases: TGTGCCAGCAGCTTAGAGGCTAGCGGGGGACATCGGCAGTTCTTC. It translates to CASSLEASGGHRQFF. The V gene is TRBV7-7, the J gene TRBJ2-1; 10 nucleotides line up with TRBD2. This CDR3 comprises 15 residues. Trimming at V came to 1 base and at J to 12 bases, leaving 9 bases not matched to a gene. Germline loops: CDR1 SSHAT, CDR2 FNYEAQ (reference sequence).

The J gene is TRBJ1-4, the V gene TRBV2, with D possibly TRBD1 on 5 matching bases. Germline lookup yields CDR1 SNHLY and CDR2 FYNNEI. Trimming left V 7 bases short and J 0 bases short, with 15 bases between. The CDR3 is 16 residues long. The DNA for the CDR3 is TGTGCCAGCAACCCCCTTGGGGCGGCAACTAATGAAAAACTGTTTTTT. Amino acid sequence: CASNPLGAATNEKLFF.

CDR3 amino acids: CASSLLAGTDTQYF. CDR3 DNA sequence: TGTGCCAGCAGCCTCCTAGCGGGTACAGATACGCAGTATTTT. This rearrangement joins TRBV9 to TRBJ2-3; 8 bases are a match to TRBD2. Germline CDR1 reads SGDLS; CDR2 reads YYNGEE. V was clipped by 4 bases and J by 3 bases; unmatched bases: 4. This CDR3 has 14 residues.

The rearrangement uses TRBV19 and TRBJ1-1; no firm D call. Trimming took 1 base from V and 2 from J, leaving 14 bases between them. Germline values: CDR1 LNHDA, CDR2 SQIVND (reference sequence). The CDR3 is 16 residues long. DNA of the CDR3: TGTGCCAGTAGTATAGGTATGACATTCCCCAACACTGAAGCTTTCTTT. It encodes CASSIGMTFPNTEAFF.

CDR3 protein: CSVVGRGSNTEAFF. The CDR3 nucleotides are TGCAGCGTTGTCGGCAGGGGGAGTAACACTGAAGCTTTCTTT. The gene calls are TRBV29-1 and TRBJ1-1, with TRBD1 matching over 7 bases. The CDR3 runs 14 residues. Germline V gene sequence: CDR1 SQVTM, CDR2 ANQGSEA. The V gene end was trimmed by 4 bases and the J gene end by 2 bases; junction bases not matched to a gene: 7.

For the CDR3, the DNA is TGTGCCAGCAGTCCTGGGGACACAGAAGAGACCCAGTACTTC. Protein sequence: CASSPGDTEETQYF. The chain couples TRBV27 to TRBJ2-5, with D perhaps TRBD1 (6 bases). Germline values: CDR1 MNHEY, CDR2 SMNVEV (reference sequence). The length of the CDR3 is 14 residues. V lost 5 bases to trimming and J lost 3 bases, with 13 bases between them.

The chain's CDR3 is CASSWGQLYGYTF. The CDR3 DNA sequence: TGTGCCAGCAGTTGGGGACAACTCTATGGCTACACCTTC. J is TRBJ1-2 and V is TRBV27; possibly TRBD1 for D (6 bases). This CDR3 is 13 amino acids long. The ends were cut back, 4 bases at V and 4 bases at J, with 10 bases in the middle. From germline, CDR1 is MNHEY and CDR2 SMNVEV (reference sequence).